This T cell receptor (beta chain) was recovered during a study of blood T cell repertoires in COVID-19. TCRdb keeps only in-frame clones here, not all; method: immunoSEQ multiplex PCR. The top ten hold roughly 3.3% of the sample, which has some 150,000 clones, approximately 86% seen once. There are 16 residues in the CDR3. Germline assignment: CDR1 LNHDA and CDR2 SQIVND (reference sequence). Trimming removed 7 bases from V and 5 bases from J, with 20 bases in between. The genes are TRBV19 and TRBJ2-2; no clear D gene. Sequenced sample: peripheral blood. The sequence was collected from a man between 65 and 80 years old with acute or convalescent COVID-19. The CDR3 spells CASIKSGIGGTGELFF. The DNA for the CDR3 is TGTGCCAGTATCAAATCTGGCATAGGCGGTACCGGGGAGCTGTTTTTT.